Listed here are 23 T cell receptor beta chains from one sample, sequenced in a study of shared clonotypes between healthy human individuals (dated by TCRdb to about 2020). Libraries were made using the immunoSEQ multiplex PCR assay. TCRdb provides this immuneACCESS table in a form limited to in-frame rearrangements. Some clones are lacking; in checked studies, under half of them reflect an unresolved V gene, and why the rest are absent is not known. The sample table lists about 820,000 clones, over 90% of them with a count of one. The ten largest clones represent approximately 25% of the sample. CD8 naive samples consisted of CD45RO-negative cells that were positively selected for CCR7, yielding a CD45RA+CCR7+ population without TemRA cells. The sample comprised naive CD8+ T cells sorted from blood. What this sample's cell subset or site label stands for: CD45RA+CCR7+. These receptors came from a man between 25 and 39 years old in good health.

This clone was picked up one time. The V and J genes are TRBV27 and TRBJ2-1; TRBD1 might be the D (6 bases). V was clipped by 6 bases and J by 3 bases, with 15 bases between them. The CDR3 spans 15 residues. Per germline, CDR1 MNHEY and CDR2 SMNVEV (reference sequence). The CDR3 is CASRGQVSYYNEQFF. CDR3 coding DNA: TGTGCCAGCAGGGGACAAGTATCCTACTACAATGAGCAGTTCTTC.

As for this clone: The sample holds other DNA sequences that translate to the same CDR3. The chain links TRBV28 to TRBJ1-1; D not certain. Germline V gives CDR1 MDHEN, CDR2 SYDVKM. The CDR3 contains 11 residues. V was trimmed by 3 bases and J by 5 bases, leaving 4 bases between them. Written as DNA, the CDR3 is TGTGCCAGCAGTTTCGGGACTGAAGCTTTCTTT. This codes for CASSFGTEAFF.

This clone has just one count. This chain joins TRBV27 and TRBJ1-1, with D possibly TRBD1 on 6 matching bases. Germline values: CDR1 MNHEY, CDR2 SMNVEV (reference sequence). The CDR3 is 14 amino acids. V lost 5 bases and J 2 bases, leaving 12 bases between the germline ends. CDR3 residues: CASSRGTPNTEAFF. The CDR3 nucleotides read TGTGCCAGCAGTCGCGGGACACCTAACACTGAAGCTTTCTTT.

This rearrangement joins TRBV4-1 to TRBJ2-1; 13 positions match TRBD2. After removal of 4 bases from V and 9 bases from J, the junction contained 9 bases not matched to a gene. The CDR3 contains 16 residues. Germline CDR1 MGHRA, CDR2 YSYEKL. CDR3 nucleotides: TGCGCCAGCAGCCGGATCCTGGGACTAGCGGGACCTGAGCAGTTCTTC. This translates into CASSRILGLAGPEQFF.

This clone was counted a single time. The chain joins TRBV27 to TRBJ2-1; perhaps TRBD1 as D (5 bases). CDR3 length: 14 residues. V shed 0 bases and J shed 4 bases, with 7 bases lying between them. Germline V lookup: CDR1 MNHEY, CDR2 SMNVEV (reference sequence). CDR3 region: CASSLSDRYNEQFF. Here the CDR3 DNA reads TGTGCCAGCAGTTTATCCGACAGATACAATGAGCAGTTCTTC.

The J gene is TRBJ1-1, the V gene TRBV10-3, with 8 positions matching TRBD1. Trimming cost V 0 bases and J 1 base; bases outside gene matches: 7. Germline CDR1 is ENHRY and CDR2 is SYGVKD. This CDR3 is built from 17 residues. CDR3 in amino acids: CAISESKLGTGNTEAFF. CDR3 DNA sequence: TGTGCCATCAGTGAGTCGAAGTTGGGGACAGGGAACACTGAAGCTTTCTTT.

As to this clone: One end of the junction fails to match germline, which may point to a read error. The chain couples TRBV7-7 to TRBJ1-1; D uncertain. Germline CDR1 SSHAT, CDR2 FNYEAQ (reference sequence). CDR3 length: 13 residues. Written as DNA, the CDR3 is TGTGCTAGCAGCTTGGGCATGAACACTGAAGCTTTCTTT. This codes for CASSLGMNTEAFF.

The gene calls are TRBV5-1 and TRBJ1-1, with D perhaps matching TRBD1 (6 bases). The CDR3 has 14 amino acids. Trimming pared 3 bases from V and 4 bases from J, leaving 13 bases between. Per the germline V gene, CDR1 is SGHRS and CDR2 is YFSETQ. Here the CDR3 reads CASSSKGGVTEAFF. CDR3 in DNA: TGCGCCAGCAGCTCAAAGGGGGGGGTCACTGAAGCTTTCTTT.

Worth noting for this clone: With a far larger clone one base away, a read error is the likely cause. CDR3 in amino acids: CASSQSSYNEQFF. The CDR3 DNA sequence: TGTGCCAGCAGTCAGAGCTCCTACAATGAGCAGTTCTTC. The chain employs TRBV27 and TRBJ2-1; D uncertain. V was clipped by 5 bases and J by 0 bases, with 5 bases between them. This CDR3 is built from 13 residues. Germline V CDR1 and CDR2: MNHEY, SMNVEV (reference sequence).

The V gene is TRBV7-9, the J gene TRBJ2-4, with D possibly TRBD2 on 5 matching bases. This CDR3 is 19 amino acids long. Germline CDR1 and CDR2: SEHNR and FQNEAQ (reference sequence). V gave up 2 bases and J gave up 0 bases, with 20 bases separating them. This CDR3 is CASSLIGIGAVQAKNIQYF. As DNA, the CDR3 is TGTGCCAGCAGCTTAATCGGGATTGGCGCAGTACAAGCCAAAAACATTCAGTACTTC.

The rearrangement uses TRBV2 and TRBJ2-1; D may be TRBD2 (5 bases). V shed 8 bases and J shed 9 bases, with 8 bases lying between them. There are 10 residues in the CDR3. In germline, CDR1 is SNHLY, CDR2 FYNNEI. Written as DNA, the CDR3 is TGTGCCAGCGCCGGGGTTGAGCAGTTCTTC. Translating gives CASAGVEQFF.

The genes are TRBV28 and TRBJ1-5, with D possibly TRBD1 on 5 matching bases. This CDR3 contains 15 residues. The V gene lost 5 bases and the J gene lost 0 bases, with 11 bases spanning the gap. CDR1 MDHEN and CDR2 SYDVKM come from the germline V gene. CDR3 sequence (DNA): TGTGCCAGCAGTCAAATCCAGGGTAGCAATCAGCCCCAGCATTTT. It specifies CASSQIQGSNQPQHF.

The genes are TRBV25-1 and TRBJ2-7; D is ambiguous. The CDR3 runs 11 residues. Per germline, CDR1 MGHDK and CDR2 SYGVNS. The germline V and J ends were trimmed by 8 bases and 3 bases, with 8 bases remaining between them. This CDR3 reads CASQWGYEQYF. The CDR3 coding sequence is TGTGCCAGCCAGTGGGGCTACGAGCAGTACTTC.

This chain uses TRBV6-5 with TRBJ2-7; D unclear. This CDR3 is 13 amino acids long. Trimming took 5 bases from V and 6 from J, leaving 14 bases between them. CDR1 is MNHEY and CDR2 is SVGAGI in the germline V gene. CDR3 loop: CASSPEPLIEQYF. Here the CDR3 DNA reads TGTGCCAGCAGTCCGGAACCCTTGATCGAGCAGTACTTC.

The chain couples TRBV15 to TRBJ1-3, with D unresolved. CDR1 and CDR2 from the germline V gene are LNHNV and YYDKDF (reference sequence). The CDR3 has 15 amino acids. V shed 1 base and J shed 0 bases, with 7 bases lying between them. DNA for the CDR3: TGTGCCACCAGCAGAGGACGGGACTCTGGAAACACCATATATTTT. Translated: CATSRGRDSGNTIYF.

The rearrangement links TRBV7-8 to TRBJ1-5; no definite D call. Germline CDR1 SGHVS, CDR2 FQNEAQ. Trimming left V 1 base short and J 5 bases short, with 6 bases between. The CDR3 is made up of 13 amino acids. DNA for the CDR3: TGTGCCAGCAGCTTAGGTGAGGATCAGCCCCAGCATTTT. Its protein product is CASSLGEDQPQHF.

V usage is TRBV6-5 and J usage is TRBJ1-2; D not certain. CDR1 and CDR2 (germline): MNHEY, SVGAGI. The ends were cut back, 5 bases at V and 1 base at J, with 5 bases in the middle. The CDR3 has 12 amino acids. The CDR3 loop is CASSGRNYGYTF. The CDR3 DNA reads TGTGCCAGCAGTGGACGTAACTATGGCTACACCTTC.

The rearrangement links TRBV12-5 to TRBJ2-1; 13 bases agree with TRBD2. Germline V gene lookup returns CDR1 LGHNT and CDR2 FRNRAP. The CDR3 is made up of 17 amino acids. Losses at the gene ends were 5 bases for V and 5 bases for J; bases not matched to a gene: 9. CDR3 amino acids: CASGTGLAGARDNEQFF. CDR3 sequence (DNA): TGTGCTAGTGGTACAGGACTAGCGGGAGCTAGAGACAATGAGCAGTTCTTC.

The chain carries TRBV28 and TRBJ2-2; 13 bases fit TRBD2. CDR3 length equals 17 residues. V lost 7 bases and J lost 0; bases outside the gene matches: 5. CDR1 and CDR2 from the germline V gene are MDHEN and SYDVKM. CDR3 sequence reads: CASTLTSGRTNTGELFF. The CDR3 DNA reads as TGTGCCAGCACCTTGACTAGCGGGAGGACGAACACCGGGGAGCTGTTTTTT.

V and J are TRBV9 and TRBJ2-7; 9 nucleotides agree with TRBD1. The CDR3 loop spans 15 amino acids. Germline CDR1 is SGDLS and CDR2 is YYNGEE. V lost 3 bases and J lost 4; bases outside the gene matches: 8. The CDR3 DNA reads TGTGCCAGCAGCGCAGACGCGGGACAGGGTTACGAGCAGTACTTC. Its protein product is CASSADAGQGYEQYF.

This clone was found once. The chain has TRBV28 and TRBJ2-7, with a weak D call TRBD1 (6 bases). V lost 2 bases and J 6 bases, leaving 11 bases between the germline ends. CDR3 size: 13 residues. CDR1 MDHEN and CDR2 SYDVKM come from the germline V gene. CDR3 amino acids: CASSLRVRGEQYF. The DNA of the CDR3 is TGTGCCAGCAGTTTAAGGGTCAGGGGCGAGCAGTACTTC.

V usage is TRBV28 and J usage is TRBJ2-1, with 9 bases lining up with TRBD2. V dropped 3 bases and J dropped 7; count of bases not matched to a gene: 7. Germline loops: CDR1 MDHEN, CDR2 SYDVKM. This CDR3 contains 15 residues. DNA of the CDR3: TGTGCCAGCAGTTTTGGGGCGGGAGGGCAAAATGAGCAGTTCTTC. Protein sequence: CASSFGAGGQNEQFF.

This rearrangement joins TRBV2 to TRBJ1-1; 7 nucleotides line up with TRBD1. Germline lookup yields CDR1 SNHLY and CDR2 FYNNEI. J lost 10 bases, V lost 3 bases, and 11 bases had no gene match. The CDR3 covers 14 residues. The DNA for the CDR3 is TGTGCCAGCAGTGACCCCGGGACAGATGTTTTAGCTTTCTTT. It translates to CASSDPGTDVLAFF.